This passage covers 17 T cell receptor beta chains from one sample sequenced in a study of memory CD4+ T cells and cytomegalovirus serostatus. The sort gate was single viable CD3+CD4+CD8-CD45RO+ cells for memory CD4+ T cells. Clones were read by immunoSEQ multiplex PCR, and TCRdb kept only the in-frame ones, dropping some. The sample holds roughly 60,000 clones, about 81% seen once. Sequenced input: memory CD4+ T cells from blood. The receptors here all came from an adult in good health and CMV-seronegative.

The chain is built from TRBV19 and TRBJ1-5; possible D gene TRBD1, 5 bases. V was trimmed by 8 bases and J by 5 bases, leaving 13 bases between them. This CDR3 comprises 13 residues. Germline CDR1 is LNHDA and CDR2 is SQIVND (reference sequence). The CDR3 DNA is TGTGCCAGTGGGAGGGGACGAGATCAGCCCCAGCATTTT. This sequence encodes CASGRGRDQPQHF.

The gene calls are TRBV14 and TRBJ2-1; D might be TRBD2 (6 bases). Trimming cost V 3 bases and J 3 bases, with 12 bases left between them. In germline, CDR1 is SGHDN, CDR2 FVKESK. This CDR3 has 15 residues. The CDR3 DNA reads TGTGCCAGCAGCCATGCCTTGGGGGGCTACAATGAGCAGTTCTTC. It yields the protein CASSHALGGYNEQFF.

The CDR3 nucleotides are TGTGCCAGCAGCTTAGGGGGGATCTACGAGCAGTACTTC. Translating gives CASSLGGIYEQYF. This chain joins TRBV7-9 and TRBJ2-7; D assignment may be TRBD1 or TRBD2 (5 bases each). CDR1 is SEHNR, CDR2 FQNEAQ, per germline (reference sequence). The CDR3 extends over 13 amino acids. The ends were cut back, 1 base at V and 3 bases at J, with 7 bases in the middle.

This clone was detected only a few times. The gene calls are TRBV6-1 and TRBJ2-7; the match to TRBD2 covers 8 bases. Germline V CDR1 and CDR2: MNHNS, SASEGT. With V trimmed by 4 bases and J by 3 bases, 5 bases remained unmatched. The CDR3 loop spans 14 amino acids. Here the CDR3 reads CASSGAGAFYEQYF. As DNA, the CDR3 is TGTGCCAGCAGTGGAGCGGGAGCTTTCTACGAGCAGTACTTC.

The chain has TRBV30 and TRBJ2-3, with D possibly matching TRBD1 (5 bases). V lost 5 bases, J lost 5 bases, and 11 bases lay in between. The germline V gene encodes CDR1 GTSNPN and CDR2 SVGIG (reference sequence). This CDR3 has 12 residues. The CDR3 protein is CAWSHRGDTQYF. For the CDR3, the DNA is TGTGCCTGGTCCCATAGGGGAGATACGCAGTATTTT.

This chain links TRBV7-6 with TRBJ2-7; D is perhaps TRBD2 (6 bases). With the DNA end fitting TRBJ2-1 better, the J assignment may be wrong. CDR1 is SGHVS, CDR2 FNYEAQ, per germline. This CDR3 contains 16 residues. This CDR3 is CASSFYGGSSYNEQFF. The CDR3 bases are TGTGCCAGCAGCTTCTATGGAGGGAGCTCCTACAATGAGCAGTTCTTC.

The table lists this clone with a few counts. The chain links TRBV4-2 to TRBJ2-7, with 9 bases lining up with TRBD2. The V gene end was trimmed by 4 bases and the J gene end by 11 bases; junction bases not matched to a gene: 12. Germline V gene lookup returns CDR1 LGHNA and CDR2 YNFKEQ. This CDR3 spans 14 amino acids. CDR3: CASSPTVSAGGEYF. The CDR3 DNA sequence: TGTGCCAGCAGCCCCACCGTTTCAGCGGGAGGAGAGTACTTC.

The genes are TRBV5-5 and TRBJ1-2; D is ambiguous. This CDR3 comprises 15 residues. The germline V and J ends were trimmed by 0 bases and 2 bases, with 11 bases remaining between them. Germline CDR1 is SGHKS and CDR2 is YYEKEE (reference sequence). DNA of the CDR3: TGTGCCAGCAGCTTGGTGAGTGCAGTGAACTATGGCTACACCTTC. Its protein product is CASSLVSAVNYGYTF.

This chain links TRBV7-2 with TRBJ1-5, with D perhaps matching TRBD1 (5 bases). CDR1 SGHTA and CDR2 FQGNSA come from the germline V gene. This CDR3 region has 14 residues. V was cut by 6 bases and J by 1 base, with 10 bases left in between. The CDR3 loop is CASRGVGSNQPQHF. CDR3 sequence (DNA): TGTGCCAGCAGGGGGGTGGGGAGCAATCAGCCCCAGCATTTT.

The J gene is TRBJ2-3, the V gene TRBV28; 7 nucleotides line up with TRBD2. The CDR3 sequence is 15 residues long. The germline V gene encodes CDR1 MDHEN and CDR2 SYDVKM. V was pared by 1 base and J by 2 bases, with 3 bases of the junction left unmatched. The CDR3 spells CASSLYAGATDTQYF. The CDR3 nucleotides read TGTGCCAGCAGTTTATATGCGGGAGCCACAGATACGCAGTATTTT.

The sample holds a few counts of this clone. CDR3 nucleotides: TGCGCCAGCCGAGGGACAGCCGGGGAGCTGTTTTTT. Translated, it gives CASRGTAGELFF. The J gene is TRBJ2-2, the V gene TRBV10-1; the match to TRBD1 covers 7 bases. The CDR3 runs 12 residues. CDR1 and CDR2 (germline): WNHNN, SYGVQD (reference sequence). The trim removed 8 bases at V and 6 bases at J, leaving 3 bases unmatched.

The chain carries TRBV6-5 and TRBJ1-6, with D perhaps TRBD1 (5 bases). The CDR3 runs to 15 residues. Per the germline V gene, CDR1 is MNHEY and CDR2 is SVGAGI. V was pared by 2 bases and J by 6 bases, with 11 bases between. CDR3 region: CASSYQGSRNSPLHF. CDR3 nucleotide sequence: TGTGCCAGCAGTTACCAGGGTTCCCGTAATTCACCCCTCCACTTT.

The rearrangement uses TRBV7-9 and TRBJ2-7; D perhaps matches TRBD2 (6 bases). Germline lookup yields CDR1 SEHNR and CDR2 FQNEAQ (reference sequence). The V end was cut by 3 bases, the J end by 0 bases, with 12 bases between. The CDR3 length is 15 residues. The CDR3 region is CASSLVADFSYEQYF. The CDR3 DNA sequence: TGTGCCAGCAGCTTGGTAGCGGATTTCTCCTACGAGCAGTACTTC.

CDR3 nucleotides: TGCGCCAGCAGCTACGAGAGCTCTGGAAACACCATATATTTT. Translating gives CASSYESSGNTIYF. The gene calls are TRBV5-1 and TRBJ1-3; D remains unclear. Trimming took 3 bases from V and 0 from J, leaving 7 bases between them. Germline V gene sequence: CDR1 SGHRS, CDR2 YFSETQ. The CDR3 covers 14 residues.

The rearrangement links TRBV7-3 to TRBJ2-2; 10 bases match TRBD2. This CDR3 has 17 residues. V shed 4 bases, J shed 5 bases, and the junction held 10 bases outside the gene matches. Germline loops: CDR1 SGHTA, CDR2 FQGTGA. As DNA, the CDR3 is TGTGCCAGCAGCTCGGGACTAGCGCCGTCGAGGACCGGGGAGCTGTTTTTT. Amino acid sequence: CASSSGLAPSRTGELFF.

This clone is a singleton in its sample. The chain is built from TRBV7-8 and TRBJ1-2; no clear D. The CDR3 has 13 amino acids. From germline, CDR1 is SGHVS and CDR2 FQNEAQ. The germline V and J ends were trimmed by 5 bases and 4 bases, with 11 bases remaining between them. The CDR3: CASSPPGFYGYTF. For the CDR3, the DNA is TGTGCCAGCAGCCCCCCCGGGTTCTATGGCTACACCTTC.

This clone has just one count. The J gene is TRBJ1-1, the V gene TRBV7-2, with 7 bases fitting TRBD1. With 5 bases clipped from V and 6 bases from J, the junction kept 9 bases outside the gene matches. The CDR3 totals 14 residues. Germline CDR1 and CDR2: SGHTA and FQGNSA. The CDR3 loop reads CASSPRRGRSEAFF. The CDR3 nucleotides read TGTGCCAGCAGCCCTCGGAGGGGGCGATCTGAAGCTTTCTTT.